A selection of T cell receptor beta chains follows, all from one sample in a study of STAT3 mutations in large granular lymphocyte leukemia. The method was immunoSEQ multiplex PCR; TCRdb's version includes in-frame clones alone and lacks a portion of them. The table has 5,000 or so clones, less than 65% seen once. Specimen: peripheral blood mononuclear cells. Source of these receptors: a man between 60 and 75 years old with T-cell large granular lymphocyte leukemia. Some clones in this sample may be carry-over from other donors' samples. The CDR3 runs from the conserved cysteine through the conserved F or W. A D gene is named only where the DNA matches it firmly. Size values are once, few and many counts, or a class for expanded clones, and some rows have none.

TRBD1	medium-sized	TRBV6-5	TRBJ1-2	TGTGCCAGCAGTTCCGGGACAGGGAGGGCTAACTATGGCTACACCTTC	CASSSGTGRANYGYTF
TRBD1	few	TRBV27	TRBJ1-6	TGTGCCAGCAGCACACCAGGGGGCTATAATTCACCCCTCCACTTT	CASSTPGGYNSPLHF
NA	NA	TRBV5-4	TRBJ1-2	TGTGCCAGCAGCACCAGCCATGGCTACACCTTC	CASSTSHGYTF
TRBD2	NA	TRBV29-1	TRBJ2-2	TGCAGCGTTGCGACTAGCGGGGTGAACGGGGAGCTGTTTTTT	CSVATSGVNGELFF
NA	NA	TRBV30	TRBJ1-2	TGTGCCTGGAGTGTACAGGTCTATGGCTACACCTTC	CAWSVQVYGYTF
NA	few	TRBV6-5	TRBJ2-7	TGTGCCAGCAGCCAGGGATTCTCCTACGAGCAGTACTTC	CASSQGFSYEQYF
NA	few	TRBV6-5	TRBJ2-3	TGTGCCAGCAGTTACGCAGGGACAGATACGCAGTATTTT	CASSYAGTDTQYF
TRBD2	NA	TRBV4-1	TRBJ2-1	TGCGCCAGCAGCAAATCACTAGCGGGGGGCTACAATGAGCAGTTCTTC	CASSKSLAGGYNEQFF
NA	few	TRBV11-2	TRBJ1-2	TGTGCCAGCAGCTTAGGAGGGAAATATGGCTACACCTTC	CASSLGGKYGYTF
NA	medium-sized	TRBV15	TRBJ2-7	TGTGCCACCAGCAGAGACGGGTACGAAGACGAGCAGTACTTC	CATSRDGYEDEQYF
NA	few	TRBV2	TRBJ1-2	TGTGCCAGCAGTGCAAGTGGCAGAAACTATGGCTACACCTTC	CASSASGRNYGYTF
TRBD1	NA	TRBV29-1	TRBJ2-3	TGCAGCGTTACAGGGGGCGTCACAGATACGCAGTATTTT	CSVTGGVTDTQYF
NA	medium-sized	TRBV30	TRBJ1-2	TGTGCCTGGAGTGTATTTGGTCGCAATGCCCTCACCTTC	CAWSVFGRNALTF
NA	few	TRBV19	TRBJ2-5	TGTGCCAGTAGTCATGGGGCCGACCAAGAGACCCAGTACTTC	CASSHGADQETQYF
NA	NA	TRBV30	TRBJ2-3	TGTGCCTGGAGCGTCGTCTCAGATACGCAGTATTTT	CAWSVVSDTQYF
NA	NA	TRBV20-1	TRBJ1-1	TGCAGTGCTAGACTGATTACTGAAGCTTTCTTT	CSARLITEAFF
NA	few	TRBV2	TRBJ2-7	TGTGCCAGCAAACCTCAATCCTACGAGCAGTACTTC	CASKPQSYEQYF
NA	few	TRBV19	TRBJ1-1	TGTGCCAGTAGTATAGGACCGAACACTGAAGCTTTCTTT	CASSIGPNTEAFF
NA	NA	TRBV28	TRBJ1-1	TGTGCCAGCAGTTCGGCGAACACTGAAGCTTTCTTT	CASSSANTEAFF
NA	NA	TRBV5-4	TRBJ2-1	TGTGCCAGCAGCTCGGCGTACTACAATGAGCAGTTCTTC	CASSSAYYNEQFF
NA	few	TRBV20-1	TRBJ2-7	TGCAGTGCTGGTGACACTCTGGGACAGTACTTC	CSAGDTLGQYF
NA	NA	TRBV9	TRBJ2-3	TGTGCCAGCAGCGTGGGGCTAGCGAATAGAGATACGCAGTATTTT	CASSVGLANRDTQYF
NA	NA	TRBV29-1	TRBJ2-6	TGCAGCGTTCCGTCTGGGGCCAACGTCCTGACTTTC	CSVPSGANVLTF
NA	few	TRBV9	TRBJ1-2	TGTGCCAGCAGCGTAGGCGACATTCGTGTCCTTCGTGATGGCTACACCTTC	CASSVGDIRVLRDGYTF
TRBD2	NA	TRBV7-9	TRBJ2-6	TGTGCCAGCAGCCACTCGCGCGGGGGGCACTCTGGGGCCAACGTCCTGACTTTC	CASSHSRGGHSGANVLTF
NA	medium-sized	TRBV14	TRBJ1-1	TGTGCCAGCAGCCAAGGGTGGAACACTGAAGCTTTCTTT	CASSQGWNTEAFF
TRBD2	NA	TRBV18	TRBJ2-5	TGTGCCAGCTCACTATCCGGGAGGACCCAAGAGACCCAGTACTTC	CASSLSGRTQETQYF
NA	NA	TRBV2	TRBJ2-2	TGTGCCAGCAGATACAGTTACACCGGGGAGCTGTTTTTT	CASRYSYTGELFF
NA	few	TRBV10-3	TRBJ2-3	TGTGCCATCAGTGAGTCTACAGATACGCAGTATTTT	CAISESTDTQYF
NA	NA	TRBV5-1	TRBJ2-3	TGCGCCAGCAGCCCAGGCGGAGGGACGACAACAGATACGCAGTATTTT	CASSPGGGTTTDTQYF
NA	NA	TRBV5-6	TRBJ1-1	TGTGCCAGCAGCTTCTCGGACCGAACCTCTTACACTGAAGCTTTCTTT	CASSFSDRTSYTEAFF
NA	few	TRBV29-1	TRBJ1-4	TGCAGCGTGAAACAGGGTATTAATGAAAAACTGTTTTTT	CSVKQGINEKLFF
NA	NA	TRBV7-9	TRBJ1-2	TGTGCCAGCAGCTTATGGGCAGGGTCCTTCGGCTACACCTTC	CASSLWAGSFGYTF
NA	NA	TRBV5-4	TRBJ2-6	TGTGCCAGCAGCCCCCCGGGTACGTCTGGGGCCAACGTCCTGACTTTC	CASSPPGTSGANVLTF
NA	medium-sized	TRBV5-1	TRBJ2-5	TGCGCCAGTGCCCTTGGACTCCCACAAGAGACCCAGTACTTC	CASALGLPQETQYF
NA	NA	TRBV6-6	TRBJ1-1	TGTGCCAGCAAGCTCAGATCCACTGAAGCTTTCTTT	CASKLRSTEAFF
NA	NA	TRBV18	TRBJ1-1	TGTGCCAGCTCAACAAAGACAGGAACCACTGAAGCTTTCTTT	CASSTKTGTTEAFF
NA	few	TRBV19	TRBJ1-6	TGTGCCAGTACCCCGGGGGCGGAATTTTCACCCCTCCACTTT	CASTPGAEFSPLHF
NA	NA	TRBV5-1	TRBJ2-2	TGCGCCAGCAGCTGGGGTCTAGGAGGGACCGGGGAGCTGTTTTTT	CASSWGLGGTGELFF
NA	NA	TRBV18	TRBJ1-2	TGTGCCAGCTCAGAAGGACCCTATGGCTACACCTTC	CASSEGPYGYTF
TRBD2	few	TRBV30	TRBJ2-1	TGTGCCTGGACTGAACTAGCGGGTTACAATGAGCAGTTCTTC	CAWTELAGYNEQFF